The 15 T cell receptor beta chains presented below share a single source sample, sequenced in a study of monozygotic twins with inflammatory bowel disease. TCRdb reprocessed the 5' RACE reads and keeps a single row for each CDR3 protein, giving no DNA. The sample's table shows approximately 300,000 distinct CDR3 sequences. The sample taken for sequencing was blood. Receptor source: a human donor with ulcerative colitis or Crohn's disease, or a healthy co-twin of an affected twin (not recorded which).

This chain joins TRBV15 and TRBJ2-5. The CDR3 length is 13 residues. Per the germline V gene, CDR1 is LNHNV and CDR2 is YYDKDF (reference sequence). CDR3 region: CATSRFIQETQYF.

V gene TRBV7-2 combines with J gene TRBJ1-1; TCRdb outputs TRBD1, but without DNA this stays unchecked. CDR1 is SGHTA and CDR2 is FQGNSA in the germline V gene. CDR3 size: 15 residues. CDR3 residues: CASSKPWTGNTEAFF.

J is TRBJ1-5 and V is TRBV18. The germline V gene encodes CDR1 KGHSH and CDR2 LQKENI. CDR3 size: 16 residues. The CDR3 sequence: CASSPRADSYYQPQHF.

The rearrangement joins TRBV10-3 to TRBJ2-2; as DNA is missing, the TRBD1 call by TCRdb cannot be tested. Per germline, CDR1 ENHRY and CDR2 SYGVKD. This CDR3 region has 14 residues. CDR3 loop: CAIRDRTGKEELFF.

The CDR3 spells CASSPRGGEQFF. The V gene is TRBV3-1, the J gene TRBJ2-1; TCRdb picks TRBD1, but there is no DNA to check that call. From germline, CDR1 is LGHDT and CDR2 YNNKEL (reference sequence). The CDR3 extends over 12 amino acids.

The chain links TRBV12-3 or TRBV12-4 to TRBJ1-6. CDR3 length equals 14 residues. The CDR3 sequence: CASSFGRANSPLHF.

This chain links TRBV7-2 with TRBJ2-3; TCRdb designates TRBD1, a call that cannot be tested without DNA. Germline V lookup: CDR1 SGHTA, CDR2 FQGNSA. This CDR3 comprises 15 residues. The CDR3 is CASSSTPGAGGTQYF.

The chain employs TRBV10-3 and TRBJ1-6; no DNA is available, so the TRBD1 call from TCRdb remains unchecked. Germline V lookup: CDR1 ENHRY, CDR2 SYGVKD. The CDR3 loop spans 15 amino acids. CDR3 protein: CAISERQGGDSPLHF.

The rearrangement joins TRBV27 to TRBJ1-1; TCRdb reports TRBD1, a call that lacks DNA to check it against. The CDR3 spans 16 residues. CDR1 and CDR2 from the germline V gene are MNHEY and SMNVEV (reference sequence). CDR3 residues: CASSTPGTGRLAEAFF.

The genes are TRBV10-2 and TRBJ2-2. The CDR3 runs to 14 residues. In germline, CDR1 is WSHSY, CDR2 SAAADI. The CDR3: CASSLQRNTGELFF.

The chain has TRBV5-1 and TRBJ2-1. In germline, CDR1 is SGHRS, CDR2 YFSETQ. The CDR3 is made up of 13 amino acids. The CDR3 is CASTRESYNEQFF. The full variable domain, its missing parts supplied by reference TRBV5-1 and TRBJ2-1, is KAGVTQTPRYLIKTRGQQVTLSCSPISGHRSVSWYQQTPGQGLQFLFEYFSETQRNKGNFPGRFSGRQFSNSRSEMNVSTLELGDSALYLCASTRESYNEQFFGPGTRLTVL.

CDR3: CASSPSGGTQETQYF. The chain uses TRBV7-3 and TRBJ2-5; the TCRdb call, TRBD2, lacks DNA for checking. The CDR3 is 15 amino acids. CDR1 is SGHTA, CDR2 FQGTGA, per germline.

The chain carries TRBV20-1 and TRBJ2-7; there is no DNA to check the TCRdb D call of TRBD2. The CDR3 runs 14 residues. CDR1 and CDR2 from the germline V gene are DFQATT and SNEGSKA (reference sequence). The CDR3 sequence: CSARRAPQSEGQYF.

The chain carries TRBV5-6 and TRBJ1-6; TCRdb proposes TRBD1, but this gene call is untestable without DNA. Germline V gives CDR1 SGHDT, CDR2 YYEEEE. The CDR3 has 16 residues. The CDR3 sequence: CASSSRRTGRNSPLHF. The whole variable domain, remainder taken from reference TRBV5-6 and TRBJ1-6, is DAGVTQSPTHLIKTRGQQVTLRCSPKSGHDTVSWYQQALGQGPQFIFQYYEEEERQRGNFPDRFSGHQFPNYSSELNVNALLLGDSALYLCASSSRRTGRNSPLHFGNGTRLTVT.

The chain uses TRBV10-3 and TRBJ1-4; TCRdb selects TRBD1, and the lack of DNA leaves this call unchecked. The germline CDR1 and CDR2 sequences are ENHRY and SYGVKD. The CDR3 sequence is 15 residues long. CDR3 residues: CAISDSTPGPEKLFF.